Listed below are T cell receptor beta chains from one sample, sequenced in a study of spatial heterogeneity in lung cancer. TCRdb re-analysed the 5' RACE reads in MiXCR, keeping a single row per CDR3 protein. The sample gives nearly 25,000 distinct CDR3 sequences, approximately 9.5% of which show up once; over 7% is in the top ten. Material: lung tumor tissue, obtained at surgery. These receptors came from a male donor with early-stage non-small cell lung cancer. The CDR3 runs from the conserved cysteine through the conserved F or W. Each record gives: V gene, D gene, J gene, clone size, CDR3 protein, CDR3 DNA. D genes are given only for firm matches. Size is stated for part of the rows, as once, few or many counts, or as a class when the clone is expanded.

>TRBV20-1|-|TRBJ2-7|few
CSARLHGSYEQYF
TGCAGTGCTAGGCTTCACGGGAGCTACGAGCAGTACTTC
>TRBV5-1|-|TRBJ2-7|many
CASSPRPGIYEQYF
TGCGCCAGCAGCCCCCGCCCAGGGATCTACGAGCAGTACTTC
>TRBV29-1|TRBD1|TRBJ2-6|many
CSATGAGANVLTF
TGCAGCGCAACAGGGGCCGGGGCCAACGTCCTGACTTTC
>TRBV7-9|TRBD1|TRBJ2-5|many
CASSGRTGRSETQYF
TGTGCCAGCAGCGGGCGGACAGGGAGAAGCGAGACCCAGTACTTC
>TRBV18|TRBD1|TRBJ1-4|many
CASSKGQGDEKLFF
TGTGCCAGCTCAAAGGGACAGGGAGATGAAAAACTGTTTTTT
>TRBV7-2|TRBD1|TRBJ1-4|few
CASSRQSGQLNEKLFF
TGTGCCAGCAGCCGCCAGTCGGGACAGCTTAATGAAAAACTGTTTTTT
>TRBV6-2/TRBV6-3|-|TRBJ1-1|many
CASSSRQREAFF
TGTGCCAGCAGTTCCCGACAGCGTGAAGCTTTCTTT
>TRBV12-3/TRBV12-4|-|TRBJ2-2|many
CANKNRSTGELFF
TGTGCCAACAAGAATAGGAGCACCGGGGAGCTGTTTTTT
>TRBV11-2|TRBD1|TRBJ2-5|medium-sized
CASSFRAGGTQYF
TGTGCCAGCAGCTTTAGGGCAGGGGGGACCCAGTACTTC
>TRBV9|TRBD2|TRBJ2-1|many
CASSPFGLAGLGEQFF
TGTGCCAGCAGCCCCTTTGGGCTAGCGGGACTCGGCGAGCAGTTCTTC
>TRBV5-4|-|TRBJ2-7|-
CASSLVSGREQYF
TGTGCCAGCAGCTTGGTATCCGGCCGCGAGCAGTACTTC
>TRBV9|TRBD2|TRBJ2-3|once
CASSVAGLAGDTQYF
TGTGCCAGCAGCGTAGCGGGGCTAGCGGGAGATACGCAGTATTTT
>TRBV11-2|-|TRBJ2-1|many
CASSLGNQANEQFF
TGTGCCAGCAGCTTAGGTAATCAAGCCAATGAGCAGTTCTTC
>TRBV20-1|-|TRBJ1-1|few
CSAQPSRTEFYKAFF
TGCAGTGCCCAACCATCGAGGACAGAGTTTTACAAAGCTTTCTTT
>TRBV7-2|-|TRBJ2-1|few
CASSLPKALYNEQFF
TGTGCCAGCAGCTTACCGAAGGCCCTCTACAATGAGCAGTTCTTC
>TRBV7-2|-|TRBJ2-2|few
CASSLAGTNTGELFF
TGTGCCAGCAGCTTAGCGGGAACGAACACCGGGGAGCTGTTTTTT
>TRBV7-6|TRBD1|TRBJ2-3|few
CASSRDRANTDTQYF
TGTGCCAGCAGCCGTGACAGGGCTAACACAGATACGCAGTATTTT
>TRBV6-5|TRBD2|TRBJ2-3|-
CASSYQPGTTPSYTDTQYF
TGTGCCAGCAGTTACCAGCCCGGGACTACCCCCTCTTACACAGATACGCAGTATTTT
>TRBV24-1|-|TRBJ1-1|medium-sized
CATSDSMNTEAFF
TGTGCCACCAGTGACTCGATGAACACTGAAGCTTTCTTT
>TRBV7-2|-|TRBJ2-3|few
CASSPSYLNTDTQYF
TGTGCCAGCAGTCCTAGCTACCTGAACACAGATACGCAGTATTTT
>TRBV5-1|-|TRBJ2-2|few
CASSLSIQTGELFF
TGCGCCAGCAGCTTGTCTATCCAGACCGGGGAGCTGTTTTTT
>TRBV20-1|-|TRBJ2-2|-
CSVQSGGANTGELFF
TGCAGTGTTCAATCCGGTGGGGCTAACACCGGGGAGCTGTTTTTT
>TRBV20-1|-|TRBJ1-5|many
CSAIGDTNQPQHF
TGCAGTGCTATCGGAGACACCAATCAGCCCCAGCATTTT
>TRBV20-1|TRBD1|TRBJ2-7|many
CSAVGQGMSEQYF
TGCAGTGCTGTAGGACAGGGGATGAGCGAGCAGTACTTC
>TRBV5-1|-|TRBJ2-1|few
CASSLETVSYNEQFF
TGCGCCAGCAGCTTGGAGACAGTTTCCTACAATGAGCAGTTCTTC
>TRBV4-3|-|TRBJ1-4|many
CASSQVTVNEKLFF
TGCGCCAGCAGCCAAGTAACAGTAAATGAAAAACTGTTTTTT
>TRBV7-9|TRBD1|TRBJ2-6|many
CASSSGQGSGANVLTF
TGTGCCAGCAGCTCAGGACAGGGAAGTGGGGCCAACGTCCTGACTTTC
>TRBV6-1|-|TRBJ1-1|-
CASKTIRAFF
TGTGCCAGCAAGACCATTAGAGCTTTCTTT
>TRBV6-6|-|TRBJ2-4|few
CASSLPPDWERNIQYF
TGTGCCAGCAGCCTCCCGCCGGATTGGGAGCGCAACATTCAGTACTTC
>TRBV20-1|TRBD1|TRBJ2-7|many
CSANRPGQGPYEQYF
TGCAGTGCTAACCGACCGGGACAGGGGCCCTACGAGCAGTACTTC
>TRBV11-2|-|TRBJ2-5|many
CASSLESSSGTQYF
TGTGCCAGCAGCTTAGAGTCGTCCTCGGGGACCCAGTACTTC
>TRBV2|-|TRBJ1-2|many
CASSWTGGEAGYTF
TGTGCCAGCAGTTGGACGGGTGGGGAGGCAGGCTACACCTTC
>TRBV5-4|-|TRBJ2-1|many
CASSSRSSSYNEQFF
TGTGCCAGCAGCTCCCGTTCTAGCTCCTACAATGAGCAGTTCTTC
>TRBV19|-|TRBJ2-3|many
CASSIRSPENTQYF
TGTGCCAGTAGTATTCGGTCCCCCGAGAATACGCAGTATTTT
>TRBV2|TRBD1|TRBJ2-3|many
CASNPRGRGLTDTQYF
TGTGCCAGCAACCCCAGGGGCAGGGGGCTGACAGATACGCAGTATTTT
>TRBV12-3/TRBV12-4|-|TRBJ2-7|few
CASRVGQQSYEQYF
TGTGCCAGCAGGGTGGGGCAGCAATCCTACGAGCAGTACTTC
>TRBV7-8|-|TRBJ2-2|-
CASSLVQGTGELFF
TGTGCCAGCAGCTTAGTCCAGGGCACCGGGGAGCTGTTTTTT
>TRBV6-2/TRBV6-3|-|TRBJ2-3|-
CASIQRSSTDTQYF
TGTGCCAGCATTCAGCGGTCAAGCACAGATACGCAGTATTTT
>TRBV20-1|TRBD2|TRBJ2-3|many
CSAFKRGPDTQYF
TGCAGTGCCTTCAAGCGGGGCCCAGATACGCAGTATTTT
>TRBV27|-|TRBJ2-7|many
CASSLLSPDYEQYF
TGTGCCAGCAGTTTACTCTCTCCCGATTACGAGCAGTACTTC
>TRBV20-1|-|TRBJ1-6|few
CSAREGFYNSPLHF
TGCAGTGCTAGAGAAGGTTTTTATAATTCACCCCTCCACTTT
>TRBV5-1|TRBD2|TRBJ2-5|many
CASSPSSGQETQYF
TGCGCCAGCAGTCCCTCTAGCGGCCAAGAGACCCAGTACTTC
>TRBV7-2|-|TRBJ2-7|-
CASSLTGVRHSYEQYF
TGTGCCAGCAGCTTAACGGGAGTGAGACATTCCTACGAGCAGTACTTC